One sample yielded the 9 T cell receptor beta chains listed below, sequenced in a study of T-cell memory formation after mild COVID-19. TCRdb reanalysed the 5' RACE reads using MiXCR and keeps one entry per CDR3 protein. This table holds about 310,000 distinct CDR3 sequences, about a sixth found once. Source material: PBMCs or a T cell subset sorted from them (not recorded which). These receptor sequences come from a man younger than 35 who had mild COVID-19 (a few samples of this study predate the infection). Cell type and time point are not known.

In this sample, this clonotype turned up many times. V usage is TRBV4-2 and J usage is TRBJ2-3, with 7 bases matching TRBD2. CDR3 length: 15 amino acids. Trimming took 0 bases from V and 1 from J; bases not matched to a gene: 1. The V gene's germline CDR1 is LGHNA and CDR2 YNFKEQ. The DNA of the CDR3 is TGTGCCAGCAGCCAAGATCGGGGGGGCACAGATACGCAGTATTTT. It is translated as CASSQDRGGTDTQYF.

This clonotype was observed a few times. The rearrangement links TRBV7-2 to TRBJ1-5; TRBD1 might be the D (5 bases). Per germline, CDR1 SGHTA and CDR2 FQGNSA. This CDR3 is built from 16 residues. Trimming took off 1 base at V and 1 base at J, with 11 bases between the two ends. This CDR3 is CASSLVGGLSNQPQHF. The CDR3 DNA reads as TGTGCCAGCAGCTTAGTGGGGGGTTTGAGCAATCAGCCCCAGCATTTT. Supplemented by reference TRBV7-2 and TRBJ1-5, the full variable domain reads GAGVSQSPSNKVTEKGKDVELRCDPISGHTALYWYRQSLGQGLEFLIYFQGNSAPDKSGLPSDRFSAERTGGSVSTLTIQRTQQEDSAVYLCASSLVGGLSNQPQHFGDGTRLSIL.

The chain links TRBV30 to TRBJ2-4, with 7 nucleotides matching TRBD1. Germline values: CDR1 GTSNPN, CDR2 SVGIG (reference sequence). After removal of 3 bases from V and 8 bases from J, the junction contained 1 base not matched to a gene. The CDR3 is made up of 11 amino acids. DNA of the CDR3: TGTGCCTGGAGCACAGGGGACATTCAGTACTTC. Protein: CAWSTGDIQYF.

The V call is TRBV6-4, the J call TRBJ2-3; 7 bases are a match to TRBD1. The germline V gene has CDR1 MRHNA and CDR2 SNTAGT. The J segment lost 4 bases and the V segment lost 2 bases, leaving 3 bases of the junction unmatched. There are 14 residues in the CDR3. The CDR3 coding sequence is TGTGCCAGCAGTGACAGGGGGCGGGCAGATACGCAGTATTTT. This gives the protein CASSDRGRADTQYF.

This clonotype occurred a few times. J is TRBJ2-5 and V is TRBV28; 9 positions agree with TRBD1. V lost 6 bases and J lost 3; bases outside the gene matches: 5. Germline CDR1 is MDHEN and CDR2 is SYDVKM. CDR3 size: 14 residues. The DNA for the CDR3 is TGTGCCAGCAGCCAAAGACAGGGGGAAGAGACCCAGTACTTC. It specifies CASSQRQGEETQYF.

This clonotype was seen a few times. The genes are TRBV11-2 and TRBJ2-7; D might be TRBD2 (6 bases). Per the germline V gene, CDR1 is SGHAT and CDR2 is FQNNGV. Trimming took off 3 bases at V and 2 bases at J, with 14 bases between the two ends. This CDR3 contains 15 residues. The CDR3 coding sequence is TGTGCCAGCAGCTTTGGTGGGAGGCCCACCTACGAGCAGTACTTC. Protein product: CASSFGGRPTYEQYF.

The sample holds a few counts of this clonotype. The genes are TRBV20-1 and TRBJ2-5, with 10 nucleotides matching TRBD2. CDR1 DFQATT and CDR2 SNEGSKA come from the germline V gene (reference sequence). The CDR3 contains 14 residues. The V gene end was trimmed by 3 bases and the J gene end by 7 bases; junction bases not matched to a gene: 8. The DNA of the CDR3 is TGCAGTGCTAGCACTAGCGGGGAATCGGGGACCCAGTACTTC. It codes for CSASTSGESGTQYF.

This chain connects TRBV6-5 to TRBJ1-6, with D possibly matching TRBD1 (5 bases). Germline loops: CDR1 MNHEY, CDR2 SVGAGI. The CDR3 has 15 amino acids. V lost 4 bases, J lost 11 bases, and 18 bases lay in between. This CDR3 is CASSLSGGVNTPLHF. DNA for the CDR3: TGTGCCAGCAGTTTGAGTGGGGGAGTGAATACACCCCTCCACTTT.

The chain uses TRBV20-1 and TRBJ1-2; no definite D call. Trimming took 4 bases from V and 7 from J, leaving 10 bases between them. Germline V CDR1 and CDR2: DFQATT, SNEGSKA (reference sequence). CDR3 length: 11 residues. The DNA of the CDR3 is TGCAGTGCTACCGCGGTGGTTGGCTACACCTTC. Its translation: CSATAVVGYTF.